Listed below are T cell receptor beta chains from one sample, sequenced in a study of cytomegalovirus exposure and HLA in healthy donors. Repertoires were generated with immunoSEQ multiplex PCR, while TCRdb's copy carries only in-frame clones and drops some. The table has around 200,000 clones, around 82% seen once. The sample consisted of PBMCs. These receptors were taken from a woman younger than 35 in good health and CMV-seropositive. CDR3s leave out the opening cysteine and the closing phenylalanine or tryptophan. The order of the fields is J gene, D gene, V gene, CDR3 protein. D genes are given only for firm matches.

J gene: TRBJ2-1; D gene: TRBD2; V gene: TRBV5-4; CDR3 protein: ASRAGTSGVLSYNEQF
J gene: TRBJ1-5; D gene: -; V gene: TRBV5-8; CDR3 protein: ASSIGGVANQPQH
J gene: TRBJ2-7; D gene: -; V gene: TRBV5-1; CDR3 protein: ASSLAGLTGLYEQY
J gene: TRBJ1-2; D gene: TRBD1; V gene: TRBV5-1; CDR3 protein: ASSVLRDSYGYT
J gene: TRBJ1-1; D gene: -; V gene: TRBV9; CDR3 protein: ASSASPEGEAF
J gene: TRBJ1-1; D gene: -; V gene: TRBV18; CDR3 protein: ASSPLTASGMNTEAF
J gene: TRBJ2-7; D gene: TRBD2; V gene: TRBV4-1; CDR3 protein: ASSQGTSVDYEQY
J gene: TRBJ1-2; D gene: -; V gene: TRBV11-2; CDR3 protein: ASSSALRAYIGEDYGYT
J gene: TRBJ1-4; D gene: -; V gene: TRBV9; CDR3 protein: ASSGAPGVNEKLF
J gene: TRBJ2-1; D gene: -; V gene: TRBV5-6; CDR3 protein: ASSLAGDILQF
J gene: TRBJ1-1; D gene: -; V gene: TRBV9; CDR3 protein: ASSPTVGAPTEAF
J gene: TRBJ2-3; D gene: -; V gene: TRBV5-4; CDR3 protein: ASSPRTQTDTQY
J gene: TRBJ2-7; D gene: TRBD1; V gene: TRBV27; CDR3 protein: ASSLSTGYYEQY
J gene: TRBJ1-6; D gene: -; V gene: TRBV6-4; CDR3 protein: ASSDDRRSSPLH
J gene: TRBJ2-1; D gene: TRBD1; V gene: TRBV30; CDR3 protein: AWSRPGQGKAHEQF
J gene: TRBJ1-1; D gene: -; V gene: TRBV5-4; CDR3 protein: ASSPRGGQRTEAF
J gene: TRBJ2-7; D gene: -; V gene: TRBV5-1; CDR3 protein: ASSSGQGGQY
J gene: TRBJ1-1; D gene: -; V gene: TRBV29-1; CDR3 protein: SVEDQGTEAF
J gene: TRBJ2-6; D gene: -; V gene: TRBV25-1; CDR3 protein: ASSARGSGANVLT
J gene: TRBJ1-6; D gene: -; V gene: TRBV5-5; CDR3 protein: ASSGGGDNSPLH
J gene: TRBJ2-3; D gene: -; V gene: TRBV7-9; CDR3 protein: ASSPLQGRRTDTQY
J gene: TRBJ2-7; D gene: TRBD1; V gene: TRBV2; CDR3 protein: ASSARQGVEQY
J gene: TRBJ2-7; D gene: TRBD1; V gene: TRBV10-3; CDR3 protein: AAQGPSSYEQY
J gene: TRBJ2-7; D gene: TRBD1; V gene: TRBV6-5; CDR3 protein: ASSRDRGFGEQY
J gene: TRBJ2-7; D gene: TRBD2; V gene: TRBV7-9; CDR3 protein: ASSLQPLGGFYEQY
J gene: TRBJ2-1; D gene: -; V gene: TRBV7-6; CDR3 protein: ASSRSYNEQF
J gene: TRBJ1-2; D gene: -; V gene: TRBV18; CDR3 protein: ASSRGSSYGYT
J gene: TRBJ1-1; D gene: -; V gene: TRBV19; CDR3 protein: ASSIGGVRTEAF
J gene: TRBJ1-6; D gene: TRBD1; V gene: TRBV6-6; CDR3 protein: ASSYSPGQGNSPLH
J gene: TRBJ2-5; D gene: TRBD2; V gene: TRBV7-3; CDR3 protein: ASSLMPGLAGAETQY
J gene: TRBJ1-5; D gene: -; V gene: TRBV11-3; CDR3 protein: ATAQGYNQPQH
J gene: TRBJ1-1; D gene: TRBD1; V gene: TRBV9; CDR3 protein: ASSEFKTGRTEAF
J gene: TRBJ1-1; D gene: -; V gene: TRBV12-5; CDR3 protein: ASGWAGNTEAF
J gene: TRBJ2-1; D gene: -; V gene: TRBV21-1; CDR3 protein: AIEGLSSYNEQF
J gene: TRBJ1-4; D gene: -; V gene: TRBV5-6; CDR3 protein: ASSFMIKGPVGKLF
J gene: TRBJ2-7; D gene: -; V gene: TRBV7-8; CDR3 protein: ASSLLVGRELGREQY
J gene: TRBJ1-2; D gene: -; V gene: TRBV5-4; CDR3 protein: ASSHQRGIYGYT
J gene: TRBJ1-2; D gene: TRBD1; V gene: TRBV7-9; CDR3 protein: ASSLGQGSGYT
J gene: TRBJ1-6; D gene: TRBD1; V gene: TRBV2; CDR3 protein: ARNRGKNSPLH
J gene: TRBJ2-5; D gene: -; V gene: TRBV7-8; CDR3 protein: ASSLAEEVETQY
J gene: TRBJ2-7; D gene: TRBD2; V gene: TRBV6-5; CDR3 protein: ASSYGTSGYEQY